This T cell receptor beta chain came from a study of identical twins. Study results and caveats: Twins' surplus sharing was weaker for beta out-of-frame sequences.

A universal primer site was added by template switching, and unique molecular identifiers were carried by the cDNA. TCRdb used MiXCR to reprocess the 5' RACE reads, holding one entry per CDR3 protein. The data show approximately 700,000 distinct CDR3 sequences, over 15% seen once. Germline CDR1 MNHEY, CDR2 SVGEGT. The J segment lost 5 bases and the V segment lost 6 bases, leaving 12 bases of the junction unmatched. The CDR3 has 15 amino acids. The count of this clonotype is one. Its target is not known. These sequences were also reported in another study, on T cells expressing NK-cell markers. That report adds: Sorted CD3+CD56+NKG2C+, CD3+CD56+NKG2C- and CD3+CD56-NKG2C+ T cells supplied TCR beta repertoires. Roughly 1.0-7.0% of CD8+ T cells in several donors belonged to dominant NKG2C+ clonotypes.

The TCR was taken from a woman under 30 in good health. The chain uses TRBV6-2 or TRBV6-3 and TRBJ2-5; 7 bases are shared with TRBD1. Sequencing input: PBMCs. CDR3 residues: CASRDRENRRETQYF. The CDR3 DNA follows: TGTGCCAGCAGAGACAGGGAAAACCGAAGGGAGACCCAGTACTTC.